A single sample gave rise to the 4 T cell receptor beta chains below, sequenced in a study of cytomegalovirus exposure and HLA in healthy donors. Use of 60 Vbeta and 13 Jbeta primers characterized the PCR. Profiled with immunoSEQ multiplex PCR; TCRdb holds only in-frame clones, not every one. The profile shows about 150,000 clones, 65% to 90% of them singletons. The specimen was PBMCs. The receptor set was obtained from a woman younger than 30 in good health and CMV-seronegative.

The chain employs TRBV25-1 and TRBJ2-3; 9 bases agree with TRBD2. The CDR3 totals 16 residues. Germline lookup yields CDR1 MGHDK and CDR2 SYGVNS. V was clipped by 3 bases and J by 3 bases; unmatched bases: 7. The CDR3 DNA is TGTGCCAGCAGTGACCTAGCGGGGACATGGACAGATACGCAGTATTTT. It codes for CASSDLAGTWTDTQYF.

The J gene is TRBJ1-3, the V gene TRBV15, with TRBD1 matching 10 bases. The CDR3 spans 18 residues. Losses at the gene ends were 1 base for V and 2 bases for J; bases not matched to a gene: 8. Germline V lookup: CDR1 LNHNV, CDR2 YYDKDF (reference sequence). In nucleotides, the CDR3 is TGTGCCACCAGCAGAGTGGGTTGGGGACAGGGGACTGGAAACACCATATATTTT. This translates into CATSRVGWGQGTGNTIYF.

The chain combines TRBV6-1 with TRBJ1-5, with D perhaps TRBD1 (6 bases). Germline CDR1 and CDR2: MNHNS and SASEGT. V lost 4 bases, J lost 0 bases, and 7 bases lay in between. CDR3 length: 14 residues. The CDR3 coding sequence is TGTGCCAGCAGTGTACAGGGTAGCAATCAGCCCCAGCATTTT. Translating it yields CASSVQGSNQPQHF.

CDR3 nucleotide sequence: TGTGCCAGCAGCTTGCCCCGGACAGAAAACTATGGCTACACCTTC. Amino acid sequence: CASSLPRTENYGYTF. The chain couples TRBV5-6 to TRBJ1-2; D may be TRBD1 (6 bases). This CDR3 has 15 residues. Germline V gene sequence: CDR1 SGHDT, CDR2 YYEEEE. V gave up 1 base and J gave up 2 bases, with 12 bases separating them.